One and the same sample provided the 31 T cell receptor beta chains below, sequenced in a study of cytomegalovirus exposure and HLA in healthy donors. PCR used 60 Vbeta primers and 13 Jbeta primers. Only in-frame clones appear in the TCRdb table, and some are missing; sequencing was by immunoSEQ multiplex PCR. The data contain more than 95,000 clones, about four fifths of them singletons. Sequencing input: PBMCs. All receptors derive from a woman in her thirties or forties in good health and CMV-seropositive.

This clone was detected a few times. This rearrangement joins TRBV27 to TRBJ1-6, with TRBD1 matching over 8 bases. Trimming cost V 3 bases and J 7 bases; bases outside gene matches: 2. This CDR3 is 14 amino acids long. Germline loops: CDR1 MNHEY, CDR2 SMNVEV (reference sequence). The CDR3 nucleotides read TGTGCCAGCAGTTTCGCAGGGGGCAATTCACCCCTCCACTTT. It yields the protein CASSFAGGNSPLHF.

As concerns this clone: An end of the junction differs from the germline gene, which may be a read error. The rearrangement uses TRBV30 and TRBJ1-3; 9 bases fit TRBD1. The CDR3 is 18 amino acids. The germline gives CDR1 GTSNPN, CDR2 SVGIG (reference sequence). CDR3 DNA: TGTGCACAAACCTACCCCGGGACAGGGCTCAGCTCTGAAAACACCATATATTTT. Amino acid sequence: CAQTYPGTGLSSENTIYF.

The rearrangement uses TRBV7-8 and TRBJ1-3, with 11 nucleotides matching TRBD1. Trimming cost V 4 bases and J 1 base; bases outside gene matches: 6. Per the germline V gene, CDR1 is SGHVS and CDR2 is FQNEAQ. The CDR3 is made up of 17 amino acids. This chain's CDR3 is CASSWTGGTGSGNTIYF. DNA for the CDR3: TGTGCCAGCAGCTGGACAGGGGGCACAGGATCTGGAAACACCATATATTTT.

The V and J genes are TRBV4-2 and TRBJ1-1; D is perhaps TRBD1 (5 bases). This CDR3 region has 13 residues. V lost 4 bases, J lost 4 bases, and 10 bases lay in between. Germline loops: CDR1 LGHNA, CDR2 YNFKEQ. This CDR3 reads CASSLTQGTEAFF. CDR3 nucleotide sequence: TGTGCCAGCAGCCTCACTCAGGGCACTGAAGCTTTCTTT.

The chain has TRBV6-5 and TRBJ2-7; no clear D. This CDR3 contains 14 residues. CDR1 and CDR2 (germline): MNHEY, SVGAGI. V lost 0 bases and J lost 2, with 8 bases in between. The CDR3 sequence: CASSYSAETYEQYF. DNA of the CDR3: TGTGCCAGCAGTTACTCGGCAGAAACCTACGAGCAGTACTTC.

The CDR3 is CASSVASVDEKLFF. CDR3 in DNA: TGTGCCAGCAGCGTAGCCAGCGTTGATGAAAAACTGTTTTTT. The chain links TRBV9 to TRBJ1-4; D remains ambiguous. Germline V CDR1 and CDR2: SGDLS, YYNGEE. Trimming cost V 0 bases and J 6 bases, with 9 bases left between them. The CDR3 is 14 residues long.

This chain joins TRBV9 and TRBJ2-1; TRBD2 matches 9 bases. Per the germline V gene, CDR1 is SGDLS and CDR2 is YYNGEE. Unmatched junction bases numbered 6, after V lost 3 bases and J lost 2 bases. The CDR3 loop spans 16 amino acids. The CDR3 nucleotides are TGTGCCAGCAGCGCAGGACTAGCGTTAACCTACAATGAGCAGTTCTTC. Its protein product is CASSAGLALTYNEQFF.

With respect to this clone: This CDR3 is also generated by other DNA sequences in the sample. The gene calls are TRBV5-4 and TRBJ2-7, with TRBD2 matching over 10 bases. This CDR3 comprises 15 residues. The V gene's germline CDR1 is SGHNT and CDR2 YYREEE (reference sequence). The V and J ends lost 0 bases and 2 bases, in that order; junction bases with no gene match: 2. The CDR3 nucleotides are TGTGCCAGCAGCTTGGGGACTAGCGGTGCCTACGAGCAGTACTTC. This translates into CASSLGTSGAYEQYF.

The sample holds one count of this clone. The rearrangement uses TRBV9 and TRBJ2-3; TRBD2 aligns across 8 bases. The V segment lost 0 bases and the J segment 3 bases; nucleotides outside the gene matches: 3. Germline V gives CDR1 SGDLS, CDR2 YYNGEE. This CDR3 contains 15 residues. CDR3 protein: CASSVEQRETDTQYF. CDR3 in DNA: TGTGCCAGCAGCGTAGAACAGCGGGAGACAGATACGCAGTATTTT.

This sequence joins TRBV7-9 and TRBJ2-7, with a weak D call TRBD2 (5 bases). The length of the CDR3 is 16 residues. Germline assignment: CDR1 SEHNR and CDR2 FQNEAQ (reference sequence). V lost 0 bases to trimming and J lost 5 bases, with 17 bases between them. CDR3 bases: TGTGCCAGCAGCTTAGCGTGGGAGTCCCAATGGCACGAGCAGTACTTC. Its protein product is CASSLAWESQWHEQYF.

This sequence joins TRBV29-1 and TRBJ2-7, with a possible D match to TRBD1 (5 bases). Germline CDR1 is SQVTM and CDR2 is ANQGSEA. There are 12 residues in the CDR3. CDR3 sequence reads: CPMTAPFYEQYF. The CDR3 DNA follows: TGCCCCATGACAGCGCCTTTCTACGAGCAGTACTTC.

This clone was seen a few times. The chain uses TRBV14 and TRBJ2-7, with a tentative D call TRBD2 (6 bases). The germline V and J ends were trimmed by 4 bases and 2 bases, with 12 bases remaining between them. CDR1 and CDR2 (germline): SGHDN, FVKESK. The CDR3 is made up of 14 amino acids. CDR3 loop: CASSLSGFPYEQYF. CDR3 sequence (DNA): TGTGCCAGCAGCCTAAGCGGGTTCCCCTACGAGCAGTACTTC.

The gene calls are TRBV7-9 and TRBJ2-4, with TRBD2 matching over 9 bases. In germline, CDR1 is SEHNR, CDR2 FQNEAQ (reference sequence). Trimming cost V 5 bases and J 8 bases; bases outside gene matches: 13. The CDR3 contains 16 residues. The CDR3 nucleotides are TGTGCCAGCAGCCCGGGACTAGCTACTCCAAGGGACATTCAGTACTTC. It encodes CASSPGLATPRDIQYF.

DNA of the CDR3: TGTGCCAGCAGCCTCCTCGGGAGTCGGGGGGGGCGGGAGCAGTTCTTC. Residues: CASSLLGSRGGREQFF. The rearrangement uses TRBV28 and TRBJ2-1, with TRBD2 identical over 8 bases. Trimming took 6 bases from V and 10 from J; bases not matched to a gene: 17. The CDR3 has 16 residues. The germline V gene has CDR1 MDHEN and CDR2 SYDVKM.

In the case of this clone: The same CDR3 also results from other DNA sequences found in this sample. J is TRBJ2-5 and V is TRBV21-1; the table's D call, TRBD2, was not checked against the DNA. TRBV21-1 has pseudogene status. The CDR3 runs to 16 residues. Here the CDR3 reads CASSEKRLAGWETQYF. Written as DNA, the CDR3 is TGTGCCAGCAGCGAAAAGAGGCTAGCGGGATGGGAGACCCAGTACTTC.

The chain joins TRBV18 to TRBJ1-5, with D maybe TRBD1 (5 bases). There are 14 residues in the CDR3. Germline V gene sequence: CDR1 KGHSH, CDR2 LQKENI. V was cut by 3 bases and J by 5 bases, with 11 bases left in between. The CDR3 here is CASSPSGGDQPQHF. The CDR3 nucleotides read TGTGCCAGCTCACCTTCCGGGGGGGATCAGCCCCAGCATTTT.

The rearrangement joins TRBV18 to TRBJ1-3; D gene uncertain. CDR3 size: 16 residues. Trimming took 1 base from V and 3 from J, leaving 13 bases between them. Germline V gives CDR1 KGHSH, CDR2 LQKENI. This chain's CDR3 is CASSPRPRESGNTIYF. The DNA for the CDR3 is TGTGCCAGCTCACCACGGCCGAGGGAAAGTGGAAACACCATATATTTT.

The DNA of the CDR3 is TGTGCCAGCAGTTCAACTGGGGCAGGGTTCCATGGCTACACCTTC. Protein sequence: CASSSTGAGFHGYTF. This chain uses TRBV27 with TRBJ1-2; D might be TRBD1 (5 bases). The CDR3 loop spans 15 amino acids. Trimming took off 4 bases at V and 6 bases at J, with 18 bases between the two ends. CDR1 MNHEY and CDR2 SMNVEV come from the germline V gene (reference sequence).

The V gene is TRBV5-6, the J gene TRBJ1-5; the match to TRBD1 covers 9 bases. Trimming cost V 4 bases and J 2 bases; bases outside gene matches: 4. CDR3 length: 15 residues. CDR1 SGHDT and CDR2 YYEEEE come from the germline V gene. CDR3 coding DNA: TGTGCCAGCAGCCTACAGGGGGCGGGCAATCAGCCCCAGCATTTT. Encoded protein: CASSLQGAGNQPQHF.

The V and J genes are TRBV10-3 and TRBJ2-1; TRBD2 matches 14 bases. The germline V gene has CDR1 ENHRY and CDR2 SYGVKD. This CDR3 is built from 17 residues. V was clipped by 3 bases and J by 8 bases; unmatched bases: 9. CDR3 sequence: CAISDLAGTSGSYEQFF. CDR3 sequence (DNA): TGTGCCATCAGTGACCTTGCCGGGACTAGCGGGAGCTATGAGCAGTTCTTC.

The chain recombines TRBV6-1 with TRBJ2-7; D is possibly TRBD2 (5 bases). Germline-derived CDR1 and CDR2 are MNHNS and SASEGT. With 2 bases removed from V and 4 bases from J, the gap between germline ends came to 15 bases. This CDR3 comprises 15 residues. The CDR3 loop is CASSETGSEGYEQYF. CDR3 DNA: TGTGCCAGCAGTGAAACTGGGAGCGAGGGTTACGAGCAGTACTTC.

The DNA for the CDR3 is TGTGCCAGTAGTATAGCCAGGAACACTGAAGCTTTCTTT. As protein: CASSIARNTEAFF. The rearrangement joins TRBV19 to TRBJ1-1, with D unresolved. Germline V gives CDR1 LNHDA, CDR2 SQIVND (reference sequence). This CDR3 contains 13 residues. The V and J ends lost 1 base and 1 base respectively, with 4 bases between them.

CDR3: CASSSGINTGELFF. The CDR3 DNA follows: TGTGCCAGCAGTTCGGGGATCAACACCGGGGAGCTGTTTTTT. The gene calls are TRBV6-5 and TRBJ2-2; maybe TRBD2 (5 bases). The germline V gene encodes CDR1 MNHEY and CDR2 SVGAGI. V was cut by 4 bases and J by 2 bases, with 8 bases left in between. CDR3 length: 14 residues.

The chain employs TRBV6-1 and TRBJ2-7, with TRBD2 identical over 7 bases. The CDR3 loop spans 15 amino acids. The V and J ends lost 2 bases and 4 bases, in that order; junction bases with no gene match: 8. CDR1 and CDR2 (germline): MNHNS, SASEGT. The CDR3 DNA reads as TGTGCCAGCAGTGAATTGGGCGGGAGTGGATACGAGCAGTACTTC. This sequence encodes CASSELGGSGYEQYF.

V and J are TRBV12-2 and TRBJ2-5; the table assigns TRBD2, which was not confirmed against the DNA. TRBV12-2 is given as a pseudogene. The CDR3 runs 15 residues. The CDR3 DNA sequence: TGTGCAAGTCGCTTAGGCGGTATGGTCGAAGAGACCCAGTACTTC. It specifies CASRLGGMVEETQYF.

This clone was found a few times. The V and J genes are TRBV30 and TRBJ1-2; D possibly corresponds to TRBD1 (5 bases). Germline CDR1 is GTSNPN and CDR2 is SVGIG (reference sequence). The CDR3 is 12 amino acids. Trimming removed 8 bases at V and 8 bases at J, with 18 bases between. As DNA, the CDR3 is TGTGCCGGGTCCCCAGGGCTCGCGGGCTACACCTTC. Its protein is CAGSPGLAGYTF. Full variable domain (rest looked up from reference TRBV30 and TRBJ1-2): SQTIHQWPATLVQPVGSPLSLECTVEGTSNPNLYWYRQAAGRGLQLLFYSVGIGQISSEVPQNLSASRPQDRQFILSSKKLLLSDSGFYLCAGSPGLAGYTFGSGTRLTVV.

The chain links TRBV19 to TRBJ2-1; weak D call: TRBD2 (5 bases). CDR1 and CDR2 (germline): LNHDA, SQIVND (reference sequence). The CDR3 consists of 15 residues. The V and J ends lost 6 bases and 2 bases respectively, with 14 bases between them. In DNA form, the CDR3 reads TGTGCCAGTAGAGTCATCGAGGAGGCCTACAATGAGCAGTTCTTC. Amino acid sequence: CASRVIEEAYNEQFF.

To note about this clone: Sequence at one end of the junction differs from germline and may be a read error. The chain recombines TRBV6-5 with TRBJ2-1; possibly TRBD2 for D (6 bases). In germline, CDR1 is MNHEY, CDR2 SVGAGI. The CDR3 sequence is 14 residues long. CDR3 sequence (DNA): TGTGCCAGCAGCGAATCAACCGGGACTCAAAGGAAGATCTTC. This encodes CASSESTGTQRKIF.

The CDR3 DNA is TGTGCCAGCAGCTTGGGTCAGGGAAATTCACCCCTCCACTTT. The encoded protein is CASSLGQGNSPLHF. The chain combines TRBV5-6 with TRBJ1-6; possibly TRBD1 for D (5 bases). Germline V CDR1 and CDR2: SGHDT, YYEEEE. The CDR3 spans 14 residues. The V and J ends lost 0 bases and 7 bases respectively, with 8 bases between them.

CDR3 in amino acids: CASRIKDSSYGYTF. For the CDR3, the DNA is TGTGCCAGCAGGATCAAGGACAGCTCCTATGGCTACACCTTC. V usage is TRBV6-5 and J usage is TRBJ1-2; possibly TRBD1 for D (6 bases). V lost 6 bases, J lost 4 bases, and 15 bases lay in between. CDR1 and CDR2 from the germline V gene are MNHEY and SVGAGI. This CDR3 is built from 14 residues.

CDR3: CASSLMRGADNNEQFF. CDR3 sequence (DNA): TGTGCCAGCAGTTTAATGCGGGGGGCAGATAACAATGAGCAGTTCTTC. The chain employs TRBV28 and TRBJ2-1; the match to TRBD2 covers 8 bases. The CDR3 is 16 residues long. Unmatched junction bases numbered 8, after V lost 2 bases and J lost 5 bases. Germline V gene lookup returns CDR1 MDHEN and CDR2 SYDVKM.